This TCR beta chain was profiled in a study of OX40 agonist ivuxolimab in advanced cancers. As for the study in general: Partial responses were achieved by three patients, of whom one had hepatocellular carcinoma and two had cutaneous melanoma.

The CDR3 length is 15 residues. The V and J ends lost 7 bases and 2 bases respectively, with 14 bases between them. Germline CDR1 and CDR2: SGHTA and FQGNSA. Autoimmune disease history or systemic immunosuppression disqualified patients. The assay was immunoSEQ multiplex PCR, and TCRdb's table has in-frame clones only and misses some. Here the sample spans approximately 67,000 clones, about 88% being singletons. The starting material was CD4+ or CD8+ T cells sorted from blood, obtained in a trial of the OX40 agonist ivuxolimab. The origin of this receptor is an adult with an advanced solid tumor such as melanoma, head and neck, liver or kidney cancer. This rearrangement joins TRBV7-2 to TRBJ2-2; D remains ambiguous. CDR3 nucleotide sequence: TGTGCCAGCACCAAAACCGACATTAACACCGGGGAGCTGTTTTTT. Amino acids: CASTKTDINTGELFF.